The 29 T cell receptor beta chains below were found in one sample sequenced in a study of blood T cell repertoires in COVID-19. TCRdb's table, derived via immunoSEQ multiplex PCR, lists solely in-frame clones and lacks some. There are some 50,000 clones in the sample; about 82% occur only once, and about 14% lies in the top ten. The material sequenced was peripheral blood. These receptors came from a human donor in a cohort sampled during active COVID-19.

The chain links TRBV11-3 to TRBJ2-3, with D possibly being TRBD2 (6 bases). The CDR3 length is 15 residues. Trimming shortened V by 3 bases and J by 0 bases, and 10 bases separated the two germline ends. CDR1 is SGHNT and CDR2 is YENEEA in the germline V gene. The CDR3 DNA reads as TGTGCCAGCAGCTTGGGACTTTCTAGCACAGATACGCAGTATTTT. The encoded protein is CASSLGLSSTDTQYF. Using reference TRBV11-3 and TRBJ2-3 for the parts outside the CDR3, the full variable domain is EAGVVQSPRYKIIEKKQPVAFWCNPISGHNTLYWYLQNLGQGPELLIRYENEEAVDDSQLPKDRFSAERLKGVDSTLKIQPAELGDSAVYLCASSLGLSSTDTQYFGPGTRLTVL.

The chain couples TRBV4-1 to TRBJ2-1; the match to TRBD2 covers 11 bases. J gave up 6 bases and V 4 bases, and 8 bases lay outside the gene matches. This CDR3 region has 16 residues. Germline lookup yields CDR1 MGHRA and CDR2 YSYEKL. In DNA form, the CDR3 reads TGCGCCAGCAGCCGCCAAAGGGGGACTAGCGGCAATGAGCAGTTCTTC. Its translation: CASSRQRGTSGNEQFF.

The V gene is TRBV6-5, the J gene TRBJ1-1; 10 positions agree with TRBD1. The trim removed 2 bases at V and 8 bases at J, leaving 8 bases unmatched. CDR1 is MNHEY and CDR2 is SVGAGI in the germline V gene. CDR3 length: 15 residues. CDR3 loop: CASSYTGTGALEAFF. CDR3 coding DNA: TGTGCCAGCAGTTACACCGGGACAGGGGCGCTAGAAGCTTTCTTT.

The rearrangement joins TRBV7-8 to TRBJ2-1; D remains ambiguous. Trimming removed 1 base from V and 4 bases from J, with 8 bases in between. From germline, CDR1 is SGHVS and CDR2 FQNEAQ. The CDR3 totals 14 residues. The CDR3 sequence: CASSLGLGYNEQFF. The CDR3 DNA reads TGTGCCAGCAGCTTAGGGCTAGGTTACAATGAGCAGTTCTTC. Supplemented by reference TRBV7-8 and TRBJ2-1, the full variable domain reads GAGVSQSPRYKVAKRGQDVALRCDPISGHVSLFWYQQALGQGPEFLTYFQNEAQLDKSGLPSDRFFAERPEGSVSTLKIQRTQQEDSAVYLCASSLGLGYNEQFFGPGTRLTVL.

V is TRBV10-1 and J is TRBJ1-6, with D perhaps TRBD1 (5 bases). The V end lost 8 bases, the J end lost 7 bases, and 15 bases lay between the germline ends. The germline V gene has CDR1 WNHNN and CDR2 SYGVQD (reference sequence). The CDR3 loop spans 14 amino acids. This CDR3 reads CASLVNRTNSPLHF. CDR3 in DNA: TGCGCCAGCTTGGTAAACAGGACGAATTCACCCCTCCACTTT.

J is TRBJ2-3 and V is TRBV5-1; 12 positions match TRBD1. This CDR3 has 17 residues. The germline V gene has CDR1 SGHRS and CDR2 YFSETQ. Unmatched junction bases numbered 4, after V lost 1 base and J lost 1 base. The CDR3 here is CASSLTGTGGGTDTQYF. CDR3 in DNA: TGCGCCAGCAGCTTGACCGGGACAGGGGGCGGCACAGATACGCAGTATTTT.

The rearrangement joins TRBV2 to TRBJ1-4; TRBD1 is a possible D gene (5 bases). The CDR3 is 14 amino acids. V shed 6 bases and J shed 0 bases, with 8 bases lying between them. The germline V gene encodes CDR1 SNHLY and CDR2 FYNNEI. The CDR3 loop reads CASRGLATNEKLFF. As DNA, the CDR3 is TGTGCCAGCAGGGGACTAGCAACTAATGAAAAACTGTTTTTT. Drawing the rest from reference TRBV2 and TRBJ1-4, the complete variable domain is EPEVTQTPSHQVTQMGQEVILRCVPISNHLYFYWYRQILGQKVEFLVSFYNNEISEKSEIFDDQFSVERPDGSNFTLKIRSTKLEDSAMYFCASRGLATNEKLFFGSGTQLSVL.

This chain links TRBV7-8 with TRBJ2-5; TRBD2 aligns across 7 bases. The CDR3 totals 13 residues. Germline V gene sequence: CDR1 SGHVS, CDR2 FQNEAQ. Trimming cost V 3 bases and J 4 bases; bases outside gene matches: 2. This chain's CDR3 is CASSFAGAETQYF. Here the CDR3 DNA reads TGTGCCAGCAGCTTCGCGGGAGCAGAGACCCAGTACTTC.

The genes are TRBV3-1 (or the pseudogene TRBV3-2) and TRBJ2-7; no firm D call. The V gene lost 1 base and the J gene lost 0 bases, with 13 bases spanning the gap. This CDR3 has 16 amino acids. Looked up from germline, CDR1 is LGHDT and CDR2 is YNNKEL (reference sequence). The CDR3 DNA sequence: TGTGCCAGCAGCCAAGGCAATCTGGCCAACTCCTACGAGCAGTACTTC. Translated: CASSQGNLANSYEQYF.

This chain uses TRBV27 with TRBJ1-1; the match to TRBD1 covers 10 bases. The CDR3 totals 13 residues. V shed 9 bases, J shed 7 bases, and the junction held 8 bases outside the gene matches. From germline, CDR1 is MNHEY and CDR2 SMNVEV (reference sequence). CDR3 nucleotides: TGTGCCAGTTCCGGGACAGGGGATTTTGAAGCTTTCTTT. Protein: CASSGTGDFEAFF.

V is TRBV6-2 or TRBV6-3 and J is TRBJ2-7; tentative D call: TRBD2 (6 bases). CDR3 length: 16 residues. Between the trimmed V and J ends, which lost 0 bases and 2 bases, there was a span of 14 bases. Germline values: CDR1 MNHEY, CDR2 SVGEGT. CDR3 protein: CASSYSKEGFPYEQYF. The CDR3 DNA reads as TGTGCCAGCAGTTACTCGAAGGAGGGGTTCCCCTACGAGCAGTACTTC.

This clone has just one count. The rearrangement joins TRBV27 to TRBJ2-1, with 11 positions matching TRBD2. This CDR3 comprises 19 residues. The V segment lost 5 bases and the J segment 8 bases; nucleotides outside the gene matches: 20. Per germline, CDR1 MNHEY and CDR2 SMNVEV (reference sequence). DNA for the CDR3: TGTGCCAGCAGTCCCCCCGGGGTCTTAGCGGGGGGGACCCGTCATGAGCAGTTCTTC. Translating it yields CASSPPGVLAGGTRHEQFF.

The CDR3 spells CAWRGDNLGGEQFF. The CDR3 coding sequence is TGTGCCTGGAGAGGAGACAACCTAGGGGGTGAGCAGTTCTTC. The V call is TRBV30, the J call TRBJ2-1; D possibly corresponds to TRBD1 (6 bases). Germline V gene data show CDR1 as GTSNPN and CDR2 as SVGIG (reference sequence). This CDR3 contains 14 residues. Trimming removed 3 bases at V and 9 bases at J, with 18 bases between. The full variable domain, its missing parts supplied by reference TRBV30 and TRBJ2-1, is SQTIHQWPATLVQPVGSPLSLECTVEGTSNPNLYWYRQAAGRGLQLLFYSVGIGQISSEVPQNLSASRPQDRQFILSSKKLLLSDSGFYLCAWRGDNLGGEQFFGPGTRLTVL.

The chain recombines TRBV6-5 with TRBJ1-2; 10 bases align to TRBD1. The CDR3 spans 15 residues. V trimming: 6 bases; J trimming: 2 bases; junction bases outside the gene matches: 6. Germline lookup yields CDR1 MNHEY and CDR2 SVGAGI. For the CDR3, the DNA is TGTGCCAGCAGCCGCGACAGGGGGCAAAACTATGGCTACACCTTC. As protein: CASSRDRGQNYGYTF.

The chain recombines TRBV6-2 or TRBV6-3 with TRBJ2-1; weak D call: TRBD2 (5 bases). Trimming stripped 3 bases from V and 3 bases from J, with 12 bases between. CDR3 size: 15 residues. Germline CDR1 is MNHEY and CDR2 is SVGEGT. This CDR3 is CASSYPRGLYNEQFF. CDR3 coding DNA: TGTGCCAGCAGTTATCCTAGAGGGCTCTACAATGAGCAGTTCTTC.

The rearrangement joins TRBV5-1 to TRBJ1-2; D is possibly TRBD1 (6 bases). Per germline, CDR1 SGHRS and CDR2 YFSETQ. CDR3 size: 17 residues. V lost 3 bases, J lost 1 base, and 19 bases lay in between. CDR3 loop: CASSWNPGQRDNYGYTF. CDR3 coding DNA: TGCGCCAGCAGCTGGAACCCAGGACAGCGAGATAACTATGGCTACACCTTC.

The J gene is TRBJ1-4, the V gene TRBV5-5; 10 bases are shared with TRBD1. The length of the CDR3 is 16 residues. Trimming cost V 4 bases and J 8 bases; bases outside gene matches: 11. Germline CDR1 reads SGHKS; CDR2 reads YYEKEE (reference sequence). The CDR3 DNA sequence: TGTGCCAGCAGCCTGACTGCCGGGACAGGGGAAGAAAAACTGTTTTTT. Encoded protein: CASSLTAGTGEEKLFF.

The gene calls are TRBV19 and TRBJ2-7; D is undetermined. V gave up 4 bases and J gave up 6 bases, with 7 bases separating them. The CDR3 sequence is 11 residues long. Per the germline V gene, CDR1 is LNHDA and CDR2 is SQIVND (reference sequence). CDR3 sequence reads: CASSNIGEQYF. CDR3 nucleotides: TGTGCCAGTAGTAACATTGGCGAGCAGTACTTC.

In nucleotides, the CDR3 is TGTGCCAGCAGCCATCTATCCCGGGAGGGCGTCAAGGGCTACACCTTC. Its protein is CASSHLSREGVKGYTF. V gene TRBV3-1 (or the pseudogene TRBV3-2) combines with J gene TRBJ1-2; the D is unclear. This CDR3 contains 16 residues. The ends were cut back, 3 bases at V and 8 bases at J, with 22 bases in the middle. Germline-derived CDR1 and CDR2 are LGHDT and YNNKEL (reference sequence).

The rearrangement uses TRBV5-8 and TRBJ1-1, with D possibly being TRBD1 (6 bases). V lost 2 bases to trimming and J lost 8 bases, with 13 bases between them. Germline V lookup: CDR1 SGHTS, CDR2 YDEGEE. This CDR3 contains 13 residues. DNA for the CDR3: TGTGCCAGCAGCTTTCGGGGAGGGACAGAAGCTTTCTTT. Its protein product is CASSFRGGTEAFF.

The chain is built from TRBV10-3 and TRBJ1-1; the match to TRBD1 covers 8 bases. V shed 6 bases and J 4 bases; nucleotides not matched to a gene: 4. CDR3 length: 13 residues. The V gene's germline CDR1 is ENHRY and CDR2 SYGVKD. The CDR3 nucleotides are TGTGCCATCAGAATAACAGGGGGCACTGAAGCTTTCTTT. Translated: CAIRITGGTEAFF.

The chain carries TRBV7-2 and TRBJ1-2; tentative D call: TRBD1 (5 bases). CDR3 length: 13 residues. Trimming removed 3 bases at V and 4 bases at J, with 9 bases between. Germline V gives CDR1 SGHTA, CDR2 FQGNSA. CDR3: CASSFDRLYGYTF. The CDR3, as DNA: TGTGCCAGCAGCTTCGACAGACTCTATGGCTACACCTTC.

The rearrangement uses TRBV6-2 or TRBV6-3 and TRBJ2-3; D is undetermined. The ends were cut back, 2 bases at V and 9 bases at J, with 9 bases in the middle. This CDR3 has 12 amino acids. Germline V gene data show CDR1 as MNHEY and CDR2 as SVGEGT. The DNA of the CDR3 is TGTGCCAGCAGTTACGAGTGGAGCACGCAGTATTTT. Amino acid sequence: CASSYEWSTQYF.

The chain combines TRBV7-9 with TRBJ1-4; D is unclear. CDR1 is SEHNR and CDR2 is FQNEAQ in the germline V gene (reference sequence). Trimming removed 2 bases from V and 6 bases from J, with 10 bases in between. The CDR3 sequence is 14 residues long. The CDR3 region is CASSLLASDEKLFF. The CDR3 nucleotides are TGTGCCAGCAGCTTACTCGCGTCGGATGAAAAACTGTTTTTT. Variable domain in full (rest from reference TRBV7-9 and TRBJ1-4): DTGVSQNPRHKITKRGQNVTFRCDPISEHNRLYWYRQTLGQGPEFLTYFQNEAQLEKSRLLSDRFSAERPKGSFSTLEIQRTEQGDSAMYLCASSLLASDEKLFFGSGTQLSVL.

The chain couples TRBV10-3 to TRBJ1-6; perhaps TRBD1 as D (6 bases). The germline V and J ends were trimmed by 0 bases and 7 bases, with 19 bases remaining between them. Per the germline V gene, CDR1 is ENHRY and CDR2 is SYGVKD. The CDR3 runs to 18 residues. Written as DNA, the CDR3 is TGTGCCATCAGTGAGTCCCGGAGGGGGGGGGACAAAAATTCACCCCTCCACTTT. It codes for CAISESRRGGDKNSPLHF.

The rearrangement uses TRBV19 and TRBJ2-7, with 8 bases that match TRBD1. Germline V gene data show CDR1 as LNHDA and CDR2 as SQIVND (reference sequence). Trimming cost V 6 bases and J 4 bases; bases outside gene matches: 5. The CDR3 extends over 13 amino acids. This chain's CDR3 is CASSTQGAYEQYF. Here the CDR3 DNA reads TGTGCCAGTAGCACCCAGGGGGCGTACGAGCAGTACTTC. Drawing the rest from reference TRBV19 and TRBJ2-7, the complete variable domain is DGGITQSPKYLFRKEGQNVTLSCEQNLNHDAMYWYRQDPGQGLRLIYYSQIVNDFQKGDIAEGYSVSREKKESFPLTVTSAQKNPTAFYLCASSTQGAYEQYFGPGTRLTVT.

The rearrangement links TRBV24-1 to TRBJ2-2, with 8 bases matching TRBD1. Germline V gives CDR1 KGHDR, CDR2 SFDVKD. The CDR3 extends over 16 amino acids. V shed 6 bases, J shed 0 bases, and the junction held 5 bases outside the gene matches. Written as DNA, the CDR3 is TGTGCCACCAGTCCTTCGGACAGGGCGAACACCGGGGAGCTGTTTTTT. The encoded protein is CATSPSDRANTGELFF.

The rearrangement links TRBV5-6 to TRBJ2-3, with D hard to call. There are 13 residues in the CDR3. Deletions cut 3 bases from V and 4 bases from J, with 9 bases between. The V gene's germline CDR1 is SGHDT and CDR2 YYEEEE. CDR3: CASSSARSDTQYF. CDR3 sequence (DNA): TGTGCCAGCAGCTCCGCCCGGTCAGATACGCAGTATTTT.

The rearrangement uses TRBV5-1 and TRBJ2-1; 12 bases match TRBD2. The J segment lost 8 bases and the V segment lost 5 bases, leaving 5 bases of the junction unmatched. This CDR3 has 14 amino acids. Germline loops: CDR1 SGHRS, CDR2 YFSETQ. The CDR3 coding sequence is TGCGCCAGCAGGCTAGCGGGGGGGCCATATGAGCAGTTCTTC. Its protein is CASRLAGGPYEQFF. Using reference TRBV5-1 and TRBJ2-1 for the parts outside the CDR3, the full variable domain is KAGVTQTPRYLIKTRGQQVTLSCSPISGHRSVSWYQQTPGQGLQFLFEYFSETQRNKGNFPGRFSGRQFSNSRSEMNVSTLELGDSALYLCASRLAGGPYEQFFGPGTRLTVL.